Listed below are T cell receptor beta chains from one sample, sequenced in a study of T cell responses to AZD1222 COVID-19 vaccine. Generated by immunoSEQ multiplex PCR, the TCRdb table keeps only in-frame clones and is missing some. The top ten hold less than 5% of the sample, which has 120,000 to 150,000 clones, approximately 85% seen once. The sample consisted of peripheral blood, taken on day 0 of MenACWY control vaccination. The receptors derive from an adult in good health. The CDR3 runs from the conserved cysteine through the conserved F or W. A D gene is named only where the DNA matches it firmly. A clone size is listed for some rows: how often the clone was seen (once, few, many), or a class if it is expanded.

clone size,CDR3 length,J gene,D gene,V gene,CDR3 DNA,CDR3 protein
-,15,TRBJ2-2,-,TRBV27,TGTGCCAGCAGTTTCCAGGGGAGACGGGCCGGGGAGCTGTTTTTT,CASSFQGRRAGELFF
-,13,TRBJ1-2,-,TRBV5-1,TGCGCCAGCAGCCCAGACGGGAACTATGGCTACACCTTC,CASSPDGNYGYTF
once,14,TRBJ2-5,TRBD1,TRBV6-1,TGTGCCAGCAGTGAAAGGACAGGCCCGTACCATGAGTACTTC,CASSERTGPYHEYF
-,15,TRBJ2-1,TRBD2,TRBV5-5,TGTGCCAGCAGCTTAGGACTAGCGGGGGGGTATGAGCAGTTCTTC,CASSLGLAGGYEQFF
-,14,TRBJ1-1,-,TRBV6-1,TGTGCCAGCAGTGAGGGGGGGCGGAACACTGAAGCTTTCTTT,CASSEGGRNTEAFF
-,16,TRBJ2-5,TRBD1,TRBV5-4,TGTGCCAGCAGCTTTAGAACCGGGACAGTACAAGAGACCCAGTACTTC,CASSFRTGTVQETQYF
few,16,TRBJ1-2,TRBD1,TRBV18,TGTGCCAGCTCACCCGGATCGGGACAGTTGGACTATGGCTACACCTTC,CASSPGSGQLDYGYTF
once,13,TRBJ2-5,-,TRBV11-2,TGTGCCAGCAGCTTTAGCGTAGGAGAGACCCAGTACTTC,CASSFSVGETQYF
-,13,TRBJ1-5,-,TRBV6-1,TGTGCCAGCAGTGAAATATCCTATCAGCCCCAGCATTTT,CASSEISYQPQHF
-,13,TRBJ2-2,TRBD2,TRBV30,TGTGCCTGGAGGCCCGGGGGGAACGGGGAGCTGTTTTTT,CAWRPGGNGELFF
-,12,TRBJ2-3,-,TRBV18,TGTGCCAGCTCACCTACCGCAGATACGCAGTATTTT,CASSPTADTQYF
-,12,TRBJ2-7,-,TRBV12-3/TRBV12-4,TGTGCCAGCAGTTTAGTGCTGCAGGAGCAGTACTTC,CASSLVLQEQYF
once,14,TRBJ1-2,-,TRBV6-5,TGTGCCAGCAGTTACTCCGGGGGGAACTATGGCTACACCTTC,CASSYSGGNYGYTF
-,14,TRBJ1-2,-,TRBV7-9,TGTGCCAGGGACAGAGAAAGCAGGGGTGGCGGCTACACCTTC,CARDRESRGGGYTF
-,15,TRBJ2-3,TRBD2,TRBV5-1,TGCGCCAGCAGCTTGAAGCGGGGGGGCACAGATACGCAGTATTTT,CASSLKRGGTDTQYF
-,12,TRBJ1-2,-,TRBV19,TGTGCCAGTTGGACCCCTGGACAGAGCTACACCTTC,CASWTPGQSYTF
-,13,TRBJ2-5,-,TRBV9,TGTGCCAGCAGCGCAGACTTCCAAGAGACCCAGTACTTC,CASSADFQETQYF
-,13,TRBJ2-1,TRBD2,TRBV10-3,TGTGCCGCCGGCGGGGGCTCCTACAATGAGCAGTTCTTC,CAAGGGSYNEQFF
-,21,TRBJ1-5,TRBD1,TRBV4-1,TGCGCCAGCAGCCAAGAAATAGTGGCGACAGGGAGTTGGGGCGGTAATCAGCCCCAGCATTTT,CASSQEIVATGSWGGNQPQHF
-,17,TRBJ2-2,-,TRBV25-1,TGTGCCAGCAGTGGAAAAGCACAGACGGGGAACACCGGGGAGCTGTTTTTT,CASSGKAQTGNTGELFF
-,17,TRBJ1-5,-,TRBV2,TGTGCCAGCACCCTCCGCGGGACTGCCTTGCTCAATCAGCCCCAGCATTTT,CASTLRGTALLNQPQHF
-,12,TRBJ1-1,-,TRBV6-5,TGTGCCAGCAGTCCTCCGGGAACTGAAGCTTTCTTT,CASSPPGTEAFF
once,16,TRBJ2-1,TRBD1,TRBV3-1/TRBV3-2,TGTGCCAGCAGCCAAGGGTCCTGGGGACAGGGGGATGAGCAGTTCTTC,CASSQGSWGQGDEQFF
once,14,TRBJ1-2,-,TRBV10-2,TGCGCCAGCAGTGGAACGGGCGACGTCTATGGCTACACCTTC,CASSGTGDVYGYTF
-,17,TRBJ2-1,TRBD1,TRBV3-1/TRBV3-2,TGTGCCAGCAGCCAAGATAGGGGGACAGGGCGGTACAATGAGCAGTTCTTC,CASSQDRGTGRYNEQFF
-,14,TRBJ1-6,TRBD1,TRBV20-1,TGCAGTGCTAGTATGGGGACAGGGAATTCACCCCTCCACTTT,CSASMGTGNSPLHF
-,14,TRBJ1-4,-,TRBV19,TGTGCCAGTAGTCCAACAGAAGACCAGAAAAAACTGTTTTTT,CASSPTEDQKKLFF
-,14,TRBJ1-4,-,TRBV18,TGTGCCAGCTCACTTCGACAGTTTAATGAAAAACTGTTTTTT,CASSLRQFNEKLFF
medium-sized,13,TRBJ2-2,-,TRBV7-3,TGTGCCAGCAGCTTTGGGTCAACCGGGGAGCTGTTTTTT,CASSFGSTGELFF
-,14,TRBJ2-5,-,TRBV4-1,TGCGCCAGCAGCCACCGCGACAGATTAGAGACCCAGTACTTC,CASSHRDRLETQYF
-,15,TRBJ1-1,-,TRBV2,TGTGCCAGCACCCCCGACGGGTTATTACACACTGAAGCTTTCTTT,CASTPDGLLHTEAFF
-,13,TRBJ1-1,-,TRBV7-3,TGTGCCAGCAGCGAGGGAGTGAACACTGAAGCTTTCTTT,CASSEGVNTEAFF
-,14,TRBJ1-1,-,TRBV6-1,TGTGCCAGCAGTGAAGCGTCGGGGGGCACTGAAGCTTTCTTT,CASSEASGGTEAFF
-,15,TRBJ1-5,-,TRBV7-2,TGTGCCAGCAGCCCGGACATAATCAGCAATCAGCCCCAGCATTTT,CASSPDIISNQPQHF
-,16,TRBJ1-5,TRBD1,TRBV7-8,TGTGCCAGCAGCTCACTACAGGGGACGGGCAATCAGCCCCAGCATTTT,CASSSLQGTGNQPQHF
-,15,TRBJ2-2,-,TRBV7-3,TGTGCCAGCAGCCCCCGCCAAGGGGGCACCGGGGAGCTGTTTTTT,CASSPRQGGTGELFF
-,12,TRBJ2-4,-,TRBV7-2,TGTGCCAGCAGCCTACTGACAGGCGTTCAGTACTTC,CASSLLTGVQYF
-,15,TRBJ2-7,-,TRBV2,TGTGCCAGCAGTGAAATTAGTCCCGGGACCTACGAGCAGTACTTC,CASSEISPGTYEQYF
-,13,TRBJ1-2,-,TRBV29-1,TGCAGCGTTGTGGGGGGCGCCGACTATGGCTACACCTTC,CSVVGGADYGYTF
-,13,TRBJ2-7,-,TRBV6-5,TGTGCCAGCAGCTCCCTTCCGGGAAACGAGCAGTACTTC,CASSSLPGNEQYF
-,10,TRBJ2-5,-,TRBV12-5,TGTGCTAGTGGCACCCCGACCCAGTACTTC,CASGTPTQYF
-,15,TRBJ2-1,TRBD2,TRBV3-1/TRBV3-2,TGTGCCAGCAGCCAAGCTAGCGGGGGGGCGAATGAGCAGTTCTTC,CASSQASGGANEQFF
-,16,TRBJ2-3,TRBD1,TRBV5-4,TGTGCCTCCCACGCAGTCGGGGCAGGGGGTACAGATACGCAGTATTTT,CASHAVGAGGTDTQYF
-,12,TRBJ2-5,-,TRBV28,TGTGCCAGCAACCAGGGGAGGGAGACCCAGTACTTC,CASNQGRETQYF